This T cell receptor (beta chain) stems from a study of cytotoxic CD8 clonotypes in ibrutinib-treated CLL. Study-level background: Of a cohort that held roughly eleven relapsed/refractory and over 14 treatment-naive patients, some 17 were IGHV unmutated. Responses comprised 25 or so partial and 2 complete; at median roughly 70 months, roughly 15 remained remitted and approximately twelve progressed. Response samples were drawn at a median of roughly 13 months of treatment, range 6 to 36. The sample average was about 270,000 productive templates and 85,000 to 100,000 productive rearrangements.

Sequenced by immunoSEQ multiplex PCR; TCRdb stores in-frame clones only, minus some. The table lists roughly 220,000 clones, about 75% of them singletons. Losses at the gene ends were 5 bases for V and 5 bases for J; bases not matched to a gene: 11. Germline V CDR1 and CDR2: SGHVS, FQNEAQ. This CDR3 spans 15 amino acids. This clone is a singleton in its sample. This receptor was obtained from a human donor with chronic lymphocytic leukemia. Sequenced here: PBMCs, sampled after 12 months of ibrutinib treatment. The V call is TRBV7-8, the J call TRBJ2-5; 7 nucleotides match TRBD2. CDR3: CASSMTSLVRETQYF. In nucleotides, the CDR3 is TGTGCCAGCAGCATGACTAGCCTGGTTAGGGAGACCCAGTACTTC. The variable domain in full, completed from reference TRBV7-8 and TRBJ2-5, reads GAGVSQSPRYKVAKRGQDVALRCDPISGHVSLFWYQQALGQGPEFLTYFQNEAQLDKSGLPSDRFFAERPEGSVSTLKIQRTQQEDSAVYLCASSMTSLVRETQYFGPGTRLLVL.